Below, 4 T cell receptor beta chains from the same sample are listed, as sequenced in a study of cytomegalovirus exposure and HLA in healthy donors (dated by TCRdb to 2016 to 2017). The library was prepared using the immunoSEQ multiplex PCR assay. For the multiplex PCR, a mixture combining 60 forward primers for TCR Vbeta segments and 13 reverse primers for TCR Jbeta segments was used. The table comes from immuneACCESS by way of TCRdb, which keeps in-frame sequences with V and J called. Part of the clones is missing from these tables; in studies checked, under half for an unresolved V gene and the rest for unknown reasons. Here the sample has under 200,000 clones; 84% occur a single time. The ten largest clones capture approximately 0.98% of the sample. Specimen: PBMCs. Receptor source: a man younger than 40 in good health and CMV-seronegative.

This clone was found a few times. This chain connects TRBV10-3 to TRBJ2-7; 11 bases line up with TRBD1. The CDR3 covers 13 residues. The germline V gene encodes CDR1 ENHRY and CDR2 SYGVKD. Germline trimming cut 5 bases from V and 5 bases from J; bases unmatched to any gene: 2. The DNA for the CDR3 is TGTGCCATCAGTCGGGACAGGGGGGACGAGCAGTACTTC. This sequence encodes CAISRDRGDEQYF.

The chain links TRBV10-1 to TRBJ1-1; 7 nucleotides agree with TRBD1. CDR3 length: 15 residues. With V trimmed by 2 bases and J by 4 bases, 7 bases remained unmatched. Germline CDR1 WNHNN, CDR2 SYGVQD (reference sequence). Here the CDR3 reads CASSETGQVGTEAFF. The CDR3 nucleotides are TGCGCCAGCAGTGAGACAGGACAGGTGGGCACTGAAGCTTTCTTT.

The chain links TRBV5-1 to TRBJ1-1, with 7 bases that match TRBD1. Germline V gives CDR1 SGHRS, CDR2 YFSETQ. The CDR3 is 15 amino acids. The trim removed 4 bases at V and 3 bases at J, leaving 9 bases unmatched. CDR3 coding DNA: TGCGCCAGCAGCCCCGACAGGGCGGGTTACACTGAAGCTTTCTTT. It is translated as CASSPDRAGYTEAFF.

V usage is TRBV6-1 and J usage is TRBJ2-7, with D possibly being TRBD2 (6 bases). The germline V gene has CDR1 MNHNS and CDR2 SASEGT. The CDR3 extends over 14 amino acids. The V end was cut by 8 bases, the J end by 5 bases, with 19 bases between. In DNA, the CDR3 is TGTGCCAGCCGCCCCCCGGGAGAGCTCCACGAGCAGTACTTC. Encoded protein: CASRPPGELHEQYF.